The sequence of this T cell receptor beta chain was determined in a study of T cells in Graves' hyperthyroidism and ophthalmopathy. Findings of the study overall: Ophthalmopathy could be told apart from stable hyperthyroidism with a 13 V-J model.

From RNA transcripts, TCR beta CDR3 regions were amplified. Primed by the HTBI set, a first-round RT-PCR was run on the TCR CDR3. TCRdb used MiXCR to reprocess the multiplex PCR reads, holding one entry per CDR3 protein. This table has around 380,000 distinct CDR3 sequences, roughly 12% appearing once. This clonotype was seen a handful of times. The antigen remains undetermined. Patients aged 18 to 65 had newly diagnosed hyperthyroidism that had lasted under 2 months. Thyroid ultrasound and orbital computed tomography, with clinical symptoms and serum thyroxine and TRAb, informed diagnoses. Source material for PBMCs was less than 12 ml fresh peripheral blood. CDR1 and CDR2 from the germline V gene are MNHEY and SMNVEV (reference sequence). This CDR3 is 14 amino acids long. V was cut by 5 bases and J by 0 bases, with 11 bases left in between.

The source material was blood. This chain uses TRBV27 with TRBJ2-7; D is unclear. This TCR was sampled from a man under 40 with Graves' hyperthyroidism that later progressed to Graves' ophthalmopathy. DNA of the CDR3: TGTGCCAGCAGTAACGAGATGAGCTCCTACGAGCAGTACTTC. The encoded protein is CASSNEMSSYEQYF.